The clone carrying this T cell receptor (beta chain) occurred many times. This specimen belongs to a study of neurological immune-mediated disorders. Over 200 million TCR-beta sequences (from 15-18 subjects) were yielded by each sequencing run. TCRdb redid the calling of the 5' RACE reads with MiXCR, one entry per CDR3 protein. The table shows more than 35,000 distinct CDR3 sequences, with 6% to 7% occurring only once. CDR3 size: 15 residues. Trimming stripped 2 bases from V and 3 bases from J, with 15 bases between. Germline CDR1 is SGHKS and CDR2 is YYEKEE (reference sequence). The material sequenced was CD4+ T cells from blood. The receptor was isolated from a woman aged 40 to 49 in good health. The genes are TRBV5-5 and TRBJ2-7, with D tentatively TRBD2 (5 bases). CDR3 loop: CASSFDGRAGYEQYF. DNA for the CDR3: TGTGCCAGCAGCTTTGATGGCCGGGCGGGCTACGAGCAGTACTTC.